This T cell receptor (beta chain) emerged from a study of shared clonotypes between healthy human individuals. Healthy adults negative for HIV, lacking recent acute infections or vaccinations, served as donors. Deep level was the assay's run setting. Profiling relied on immunoSEQ multiplex PCR, and the TCRdb table lists in-frame clones only, not all of them. The sample shows 2 million to 2.5 million clones, approximately 96% of them seen only once. CDR3 length: 14 residues. V dropped 3 bases and J dropped 2; count of bases not matched to a gene: 5. In germline, CDR1 is GTSNPN, CDR2 SVGIG (reference sequence). Whole-study findings and limits: Approximately 5% of naive CD4 clonotypes were shared across several donors.

Details on this clone: Its antigen is as yet unknown.

The sequence came from a man between 18 and 35 years old in good health. The sample taken for sequencing was naive CD4+ T cells sorted from blood. As for subset: CD45RA+ positively selected. The rearrangement links TRBV30 to TRBJ2-7; TRBD1 matches at 9 bases. CDR3 sequence: CAWRGQGSAYEQYF. In DNA form, the CDR3 reads TGTGCCTGGAGAGGACAGGGGTCAGCCTACGAGCAGTACTTC.